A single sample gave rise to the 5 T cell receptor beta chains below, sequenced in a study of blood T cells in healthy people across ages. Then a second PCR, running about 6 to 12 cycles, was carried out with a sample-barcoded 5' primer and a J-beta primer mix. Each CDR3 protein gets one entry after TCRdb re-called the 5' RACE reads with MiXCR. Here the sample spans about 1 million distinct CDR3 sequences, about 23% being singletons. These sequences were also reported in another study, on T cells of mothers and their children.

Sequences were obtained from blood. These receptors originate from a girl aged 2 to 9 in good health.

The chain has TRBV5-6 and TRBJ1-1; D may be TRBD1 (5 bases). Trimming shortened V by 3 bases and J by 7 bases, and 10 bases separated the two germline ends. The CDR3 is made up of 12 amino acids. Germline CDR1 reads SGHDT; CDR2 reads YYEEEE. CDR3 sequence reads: CASSSMTDEAFF. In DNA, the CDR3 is TGTGCCAGCAGCTCCATGACAGATGAAGCTTTCTTT.

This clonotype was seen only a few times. The CDR3 is CASVNRAGEQYF. CDR3 nucleotide sequence: TGTGCTAGTGTAAACAGGGCTGGCGAGCAGTACTTC. The chain employs TRBV12-5 and TRBJ2-7; a weak D match, TRBD1 (6 bases). The CDR3 extends over 12 amino acids. Germline V gene lookup returns CDR1 LGHNT and CDR2 FRNRAP. V was shortened by 7 bases and J by 6 bases, with 13 bases between the two germline ends.

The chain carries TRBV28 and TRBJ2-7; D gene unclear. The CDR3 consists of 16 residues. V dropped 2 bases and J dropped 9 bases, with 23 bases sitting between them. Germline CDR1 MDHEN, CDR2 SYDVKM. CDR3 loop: CASSLGPRISSWGQYF. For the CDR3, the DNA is TGTGCCAGCAGTTTAGGTCCGAGGATATCGAGTTGGGGGCAGTACTTC.

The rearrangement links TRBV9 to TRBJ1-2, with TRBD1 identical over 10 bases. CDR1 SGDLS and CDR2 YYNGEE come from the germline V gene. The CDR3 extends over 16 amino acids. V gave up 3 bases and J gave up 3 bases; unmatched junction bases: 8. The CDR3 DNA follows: TGTGCCAGCAGCGCTCGGGACAGGGGAATTGACTATGGCTACACCTTC. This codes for CASSARDRGIDYGYTF. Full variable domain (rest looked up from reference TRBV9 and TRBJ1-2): DSGVTQTPKHLITATGQRVTLRCSPRSGDLSVYWYQQSLDQGLQFLIQYYNGEERAKGNILERFSAQQFPDLHSELNLSSLELGDSALYFCASSARDRGIDYGYTFGSGTRLTVV.

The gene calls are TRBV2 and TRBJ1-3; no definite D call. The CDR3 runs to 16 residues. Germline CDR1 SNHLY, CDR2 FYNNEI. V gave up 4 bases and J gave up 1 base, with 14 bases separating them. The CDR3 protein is CASSVMTLGSGNTIYF. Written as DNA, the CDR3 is TGTGCCAGCAGTGTGATGACCTTGGGATCTGGAAACACCATATATTTT.